The rows below give T cell receptor beta chains drawn from one sample of a study of shared clonotypes between healthy human individuals. The assay was immunoSEQ multiplex PCR, and TCRdb's table has in-frame clones only and misses some. The table lists about 1 million clones, about 74% of them singletons. The sample taken for sequencing was memory CD4+ T cells sorted from blood. These receptors all come from a man younger than 35 in good health. Both conserved end residues are trimmed from each CDR3. Size tells how often a clone was seen (once, few, many) or the class of an expanded clone, and some rows leave it out.

size	J	length	V	CDR3
few	TRBJ1-2	12	TRBV4-1	ASSHDRGVRSYT
.	TRBJ2-2	11	TRBV2	ASGAGVTGELF
once	TRBJ2-7	12	TRBV6-5	ASTYTRQGNEQY
.	TRBJ2-7	13	TRBV6-6	ASSKSAGFSYEQY
.	TRBJ2-7	12	TRBV5-1	ASFSNPGGGEQY
.	TRBJ2-1	11	TRBV7-3	ASSPTEGRGQF
.	TRBJ2-2	11	TRBV7-2	ASSSAGTGELF
.	TRBJ2-7	13	TRBV30	AWSAAGTPPYEQY
.	TRBJ1-1	12	TRBV11-2	ASSSYQGRGEAF
.	TRBJ2-1	13	TRBV11-3	ASSLAGESENEQF
once	TRBJ1-2	11	TRBV5-1	ASSFRQGYGYT
.	TRBJ2-3	16	TRBV4-1	ASSQEGGLAEYTDTQY
.	TRBJ2-7	15	TRBV29-1	SVGNSVGTGRLMKQY
.	TRBJ1-1	12	TRBV6-5	ASSNLLGATEAF
.	TRBJ1-2	12	TRBV25-1	ASTGQGADYGYT
.	TRBJ2-2	14	TRBV25-1	ASSGFQGASTGELF
.	.	11	TRBV5-4	ASSPGQGDEQY
.	TRBJ2-1	14	TRBV4-1	ASSRTGTSGYNEQF
.	TRBJ2-1	17	TRBV19	ASSMGLAGGPLSYNEQF
few	TRBJ1-2	12	TRBV5-6	ASSFPGTNYGYT
.	TRBJ1-3	13	TRBV29-1	SVNDRTYSGNTIY
.	TRBJ1-1	12	TRBV19	ASSRNRVGTEAF
.	TRBJ1-6	16	TRBV4-1	ASSQESRAASYNSPLH
once	TRBJ2-3	13	TRBV5-4	ASSLAWRGGDTQY
.	.	11	TRBV7-9	ASSLVYPYEQY
.	TRBJ2-5	11	TRBV30	AWSVGWSETQY
.	TRBJ1-1	13	TRBV6-5	ASRLTSTGPTEAF
.	TRBJ2-7	14	TRBV5-4	ASSLGGQGSSYEQY
.	TRBJ1-2	13	TRBV5-8	ASPLRGGARYGYT
few	TRBJ2-2	12	TRBV10-3	AIIGSGGTGELF
.	TRBJ1-2	12	TRBV19	ASTSSGANYGYT
few	TRBJ2-1	13	TRBV9	ASSISGGTNNEQF
.	TRBJ2-2	12	TRBV2	ASTSGRNTGELF
.	TRBJ2-3	12	TRBV11-3	ASSLGGSADTQY
many	TRBJ1-5	11	TRBV19	ASRQRSNQPQH
once	TRBJ2-5	12	TRBV7-2	ASSPIGLQETQY
.	TRBJ2-7	14	TRBV30	AWSKKMGQGGNEQY
.	TRBJ2-1	13	TRBV6-1	ASRPDRGTYNEQF
.	TRBJ2-2	11	TRBV5-1	ASRRTSAGELF
.	TRBJ1-2	11	TRBV2	ASSPTQAYGYT
.	TRBJ2-3	15	TRBV4-1	ASSQERASVYSDTQY
.	TRBJ2-1	14	TRBV11-2	ASIALAAFSYNEQF
.	TRBJ1-2	11	TRBV7-9	ASSLAGMSGYT
.	TRBJ1-2	13	TRBV2	ASRLGGTDSYGYT
.	TRBJ2-1	14	TRBV19	ASSKKRLAGGNEQF